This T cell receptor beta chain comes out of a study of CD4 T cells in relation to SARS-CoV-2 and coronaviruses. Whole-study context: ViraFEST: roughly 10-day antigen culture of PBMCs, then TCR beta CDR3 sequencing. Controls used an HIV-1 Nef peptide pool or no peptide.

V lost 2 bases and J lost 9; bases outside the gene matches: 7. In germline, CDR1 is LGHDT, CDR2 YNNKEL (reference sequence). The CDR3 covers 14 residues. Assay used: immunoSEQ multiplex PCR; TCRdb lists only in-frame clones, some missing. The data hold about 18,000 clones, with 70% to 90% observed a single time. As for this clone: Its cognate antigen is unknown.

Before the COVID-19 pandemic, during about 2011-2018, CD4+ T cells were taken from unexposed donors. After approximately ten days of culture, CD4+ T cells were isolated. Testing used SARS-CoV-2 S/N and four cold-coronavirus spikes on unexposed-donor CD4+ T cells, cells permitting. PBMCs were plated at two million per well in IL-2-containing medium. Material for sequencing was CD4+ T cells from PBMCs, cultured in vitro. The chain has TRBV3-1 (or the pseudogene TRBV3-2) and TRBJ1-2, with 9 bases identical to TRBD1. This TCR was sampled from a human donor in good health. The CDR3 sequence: CASSQQPGQGRYTF. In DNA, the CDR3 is TGTGCCAGCAGCCAACAACCGGGACAGGGACGCTACACCTTC.